This T cell receptor (beta chain) was observed in a study of T-cell reconstitution after alpha-beta-depleted transplantation in children (dated by TCRdb to 2016 to 2017). At the level of the whole study: Using TCR repertoire profiling, the study followed T-cell immune reconstitution in a quantitative way in children after TCRalphabeta/CD19-depleted allogeneic hematopoietic cell transplantation.

A word on this clonotype: Its recognized antigen is unknown. Base quality data are lacking; no much larger clone is found one base away.

Taken from cysteine to phenylalanine, the CDR3 has 13 residues. CDR3 DNA only is kept here, 39 bases in frame from base 1. V is pared back by 1 base and J by 6 bases, with 10 bases lying between the germline termini. The germline V gene (reference sequence) provides CDR1 DFQATT and CDR2 SNEGSKA. The library relied on PCR. Instrument on record: Illumina HiSeq 2500. TCR library preparation used molecular barcoding, with unique molecular identifiers applied to normalize quantification of the TCRbeta repertoire. The public reads were reanalyzed by TCRdb: fastp trimming at Q25, MiXCR alignment, in-frame beta chains only. CDR3 protein sequences are deduplicated, and each keeps its most common genes and DNA. The sample table holds 500,000 or so distinct CDR3 sequences, of which approximately 32% were seen once. 2% to 3% of the sample is held by the ten biggest clonotypes.

The rearranged chain carries TRBV20-1 and TRBJ2-1; TRBD2 is possibly the D segment (5 matching bases). The clonotype comes from a human donor who donated a stem cell graft to a child with aplastic anemia. Sequences were derived from PBMCs from the stem cell graft donor, sampled from the stem cell graft. The CDR3 region reads CSARGPSGNEQFF. The nucleotide sequence is TGCAGTGCTAGAGGGCCCAGCGGCAATGAGCAGTTCTTC.